This TCR beta chain was identified during a study of blood T cell repertoires in COVID-19. In the authors' methods: Amplification of reference gene primers provided the estimated nucleated cell counts. TCRdb's copy holds only in-frame clones and misses some; the assay was immunoSEQ multiplex PCR. The V and J calls and clone size are taken from that table; D and trimming were inferred from the DNA. The profile shows 65,000 to 90,000 clones, approximately 81% of them singletons. Looked up from germline, CDR1 is MNHEY and CDR2 is SVGEGT. The V gene end was trimmed by 6 bases and the J gene end by 0 bases; junction bases not matched to a gene: 7. This CDR3 comprises 15 residues.

The chain joins TRBV6-2 or TRBV6-3 to TRBJ2-5; TRBD1 aligns across 7 bases. The sequencing sample was made of peripheral blood. The sequence was obtained from a woman aged 80 or over with active or convalescent COVID-19. CDR3 in amino acids: CASSLPQGYQETQYF. The CDR3 nucleotides read TGTGCCAGCAGCCTACCACAGGGGTACCAAGAGACCCAGTACTTC.